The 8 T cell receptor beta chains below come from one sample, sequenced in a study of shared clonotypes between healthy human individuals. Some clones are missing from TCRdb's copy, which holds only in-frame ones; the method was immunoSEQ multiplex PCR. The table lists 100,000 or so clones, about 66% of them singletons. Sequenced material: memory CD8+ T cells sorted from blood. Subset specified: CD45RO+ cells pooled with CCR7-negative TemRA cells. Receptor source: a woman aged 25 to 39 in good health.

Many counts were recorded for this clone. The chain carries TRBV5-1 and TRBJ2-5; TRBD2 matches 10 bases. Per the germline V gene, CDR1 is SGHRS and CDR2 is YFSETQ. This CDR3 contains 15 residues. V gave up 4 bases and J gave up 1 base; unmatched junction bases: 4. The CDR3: CASSNGLAAQETQYF. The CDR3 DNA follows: TGCGCCAGCAGCAACGGACTAGCGGCCCAAGAGACCCAGTACTTC.

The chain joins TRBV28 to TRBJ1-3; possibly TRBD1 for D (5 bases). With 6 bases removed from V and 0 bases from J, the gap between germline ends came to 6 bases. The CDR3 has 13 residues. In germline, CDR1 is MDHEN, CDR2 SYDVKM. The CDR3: CASSRDSGNTIYF. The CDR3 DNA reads TGTGCCAGCAGCAGGGACTCTGGAAACACCATATATTTT.

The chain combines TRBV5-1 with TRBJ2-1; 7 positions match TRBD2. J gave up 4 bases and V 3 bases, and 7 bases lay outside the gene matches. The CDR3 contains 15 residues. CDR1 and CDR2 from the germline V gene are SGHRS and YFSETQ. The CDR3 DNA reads TGCGCCAGCAGCTGGATTAGCGGGTTGTACAATGAGCAGTTCTTC. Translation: CASSWISGLYNEQFF.

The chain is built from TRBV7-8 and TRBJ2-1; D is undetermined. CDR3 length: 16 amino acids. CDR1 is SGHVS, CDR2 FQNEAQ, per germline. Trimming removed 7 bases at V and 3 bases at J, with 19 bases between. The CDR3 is CASKSDEGPNYNEQFF. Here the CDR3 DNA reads TGTGCCAGCAAATCCGATGAAGGGCCGAACTACAATGAGCAGTTCTTC.

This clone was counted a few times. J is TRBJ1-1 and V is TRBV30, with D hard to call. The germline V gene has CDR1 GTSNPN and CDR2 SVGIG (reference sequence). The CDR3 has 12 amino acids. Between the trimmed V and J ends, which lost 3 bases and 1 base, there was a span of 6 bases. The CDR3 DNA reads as TGTGCCTGGAGATGGGAGAACACTGAAGCTTTCTTT. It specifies CAWRWENTEAFF.

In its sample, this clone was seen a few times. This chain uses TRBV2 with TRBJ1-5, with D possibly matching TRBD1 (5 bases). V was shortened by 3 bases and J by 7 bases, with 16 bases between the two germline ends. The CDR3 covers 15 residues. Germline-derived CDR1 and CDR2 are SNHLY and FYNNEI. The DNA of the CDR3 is TGTGCCAGCAGTGATGAGGGGATCGGCGGCCAGCCCCAGCATTTT. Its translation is CASSDEGIGGQPQHF.

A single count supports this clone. The CDR3 DNA reads as TGTGCCAGCAGTTTAAGACAGTCCTACAATGAGCAGTTCTTC. It specifies CASSLRQSYNEQFF. The V and J genes are TRBV27 and TRBJ2-1; D might be TRBD1 (5 bases). The V gene's germline CDR1 is MNHEY and CDR2 SMNVEV (reference sequence). Trimming took off 2 bases at V and 1 base at J, with 6 bases between the two ends. The CDR3 is 14 residues long.

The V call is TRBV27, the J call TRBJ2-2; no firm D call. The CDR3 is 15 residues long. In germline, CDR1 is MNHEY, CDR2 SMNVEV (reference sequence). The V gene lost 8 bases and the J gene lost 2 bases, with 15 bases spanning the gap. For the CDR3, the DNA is TGTGCCAGCGCTTTGTGGGCGGCAAACACCGGGGAGCTGTTTTTT. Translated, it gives CASALWAANTGELFF.